The present T cell receptor beta chain was sequenced within a study of cytomegalovirus exposure and HLA in healthy donors. Looking at the study overall: Unique TCRs from HLA-typed donors, around 93 million of them, were held in an early data release. General study findings and limits: The sole available immune exposure information was CMV serostatus. Researchers reportedly found TCR beta sequences accurately predicted most subjects' HLA-A and HLA-B alleles. The study dropped some indistinguishable V segments, TRBV6-2 and TRBV6-3 among them.

Of note for this clone: The antigen is not known.

Use of 60 Vbeta and 13 Jbeta primers characterized the PCR. Measured with immunoSEQ multiplex PCR; TCRdb has only the in-frame clones, and not every one. The sample contains 90,000 to 150,000 clones, 65% to 85% of which appear only once. Germline CDR1 and CDR2: SGHTA and FQGTGA. The CDR3 length is 21 residues. V lost 0 bases to trimming and J lost 0 bases; unmatched junction nucleotides: 9. This TCR came from a man between 45 and 60 years old in good health and CMV-seronegative. Sequencing used PBMCs. The chain carries TRBV7-3 and TRBJ2-1; 15 bases map to TRBD2. The DNA for the CDR3 is TGTGCCAGCAGCTTAACGGCCCTCGGACTAGCGGGAGGGAGCTCCTACAATGAGCAGTTCTTC. It is translated as CASSLTALGLAGGSSYNEQFF.